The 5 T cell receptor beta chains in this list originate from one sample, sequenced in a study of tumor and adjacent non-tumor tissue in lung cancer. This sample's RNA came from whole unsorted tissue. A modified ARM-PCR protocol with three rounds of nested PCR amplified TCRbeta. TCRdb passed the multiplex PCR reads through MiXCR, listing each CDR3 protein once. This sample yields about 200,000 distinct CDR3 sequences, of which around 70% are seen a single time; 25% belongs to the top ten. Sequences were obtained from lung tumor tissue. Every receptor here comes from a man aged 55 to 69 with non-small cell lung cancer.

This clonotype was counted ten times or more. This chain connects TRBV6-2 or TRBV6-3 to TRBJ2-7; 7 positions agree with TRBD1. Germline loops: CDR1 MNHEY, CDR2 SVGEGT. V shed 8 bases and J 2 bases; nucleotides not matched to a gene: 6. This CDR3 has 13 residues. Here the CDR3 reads CASRDSSPYEQYF. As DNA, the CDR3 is TGTGCCAGCCGGGACAGCTCTCCCTACGAGCAGTACTTC.

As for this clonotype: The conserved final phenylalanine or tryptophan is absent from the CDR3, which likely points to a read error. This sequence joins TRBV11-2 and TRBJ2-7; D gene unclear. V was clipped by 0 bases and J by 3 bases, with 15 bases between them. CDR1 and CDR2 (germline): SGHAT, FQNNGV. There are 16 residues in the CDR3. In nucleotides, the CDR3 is TGTGCCAGCAGCTTAGATCGCTTGGCAGATATCTACGAGCAGTACTTA. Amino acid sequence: CASSLDRLADIYEQYL.

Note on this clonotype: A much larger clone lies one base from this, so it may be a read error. The CDR3 bases are TGCAGCGATGGGGCCCGGGACTTCCAAGAGACCCAGTACTTC. Amino acids: CSDGARDFQETQYF. This chain uses TRBV29-1 with TRBJ2-5, with D maybe TRBD2 (6 bases). The CDR3 runs to 14 residues. With 7 bases removed from V and 1 base from J, the gap between germline ends came to 16 bases. Germline V gene data show CDR1 as SQVTM and CDR2 as ANQGSEA.

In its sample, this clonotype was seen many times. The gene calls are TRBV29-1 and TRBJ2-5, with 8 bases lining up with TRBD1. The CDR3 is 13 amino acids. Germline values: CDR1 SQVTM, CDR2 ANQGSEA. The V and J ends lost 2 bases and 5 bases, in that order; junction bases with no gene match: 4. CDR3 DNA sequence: TGCAGCGTTGAACAGGGGGCAGGGGAGACCCAGTACTTC. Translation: CSVEQGAGETQYF. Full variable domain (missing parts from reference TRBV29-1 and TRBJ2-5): SAVISQKPSRDICQRGTSLTIQCQVDSQVTMMFWYRQQPGQSLTLIATANQGSEATYESGFVIDKFPISRPNLTFSTLTVSNMSPEDSSIYLCSVEQGAGETQYFGPGTRLLVL.

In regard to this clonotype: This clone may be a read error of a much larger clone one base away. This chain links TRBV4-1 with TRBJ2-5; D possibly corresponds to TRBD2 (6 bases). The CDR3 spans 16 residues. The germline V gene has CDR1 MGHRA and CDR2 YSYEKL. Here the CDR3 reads CASSQGGRGLRETLYF. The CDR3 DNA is TGCGCCAGCAGCCAAGGAGGTAGGGGATTACGGGAGACCCTGTACTTC.